This record concerns one T cell receptor (beta chain) sequence. Its antigen target is currently unknown. Base qualities are not provided; no much larger clone lies one nucleotide away. Enrolling through a virtual design, the prospective study's participants ranged in age from roughly 18 to 89 years and lived across some 23 United States geographic areas. In the prospective study, cohorts were assigned on the basis of participant-reported clinical history obtained from a screening survey and a study questionnaire. In the prospective study, mobile phlebotomists collected whole blood, serum and a nasopharyngeal or oropharyngeal swab from each participant. Prospective study participants could optionally give additional blood draws and questionnaires over an approximately 2-month period. Blood samples from the prospective study were shipped frozen or at room temperature prior to DNA extraction. TCRbeta CDR3 regions were amplified from genomic DNA using the immunoSEQ Assay, a bias-controlled multiplex PCR. As for how the authors treated the data: The number of nucleated cells in each sample was estimated from the amplification of reference gene primers within the assay. Sequence reads were collapsed and filtered to measure the absolute abundance of every unique TCRbeta CDR3 rearrangement. For each sample, productive Simpson clonality was calculated as the square root of Simpson's diversity index across productive rearrangements. In its TCRdb copy, this immuneACCESS table keeps in-frame sequences only and misses some clones. Where compared with another copy, unresolved V genes explain less than half of these, and the others have no known cause. The V and J calls and clone size were taken over from that table, and D and trimming were inferred from the DNA. The sample includes 470,000 or so clones, with around 90% observed a single time. Roughly 2% of the sample is held by the ten biggest clonotypes.

These data come from a study of blood T cell repertoires in COVID-19 (dated by TCRdb to the early 2020s). For context, the study as a whole: Samples from collaborators originated in the United States, Italy and Spain and spanned both the acute and convalescent phases of COVID-19. The dataset comprised deeply sampled blood TCRbeta repertoires from subjects exposed to, actively infected with, or recovered from COVID-19. The repertoires were made available in a free public database intended to serve as a resource for research on the immune response to SARS-CoV-2. Nearly every sample came with metadata listing a de-identified subject ID, COVID-19 status, age in years and sex. The prospective study material was composed of cDNA or gDNA derived from T cells, B-cell-depleted T cells, or PBMCs. The samples were drawn from two sources: the first 160 participants of the ongoing ImmuneRACE study, and over 1,000 subjects contributed by 6 global collaborators. Where available, HLA class I and class II types were taken from metadata supplied by the sample provider and were not determined by assay-based typing.

General conclusions and limits of the study: How much clinical and demographic metadata was included differed by source and by participant, and the metadata was provided uncurated.

This TCR was recovered from a woman younger than 30 with acute COVID-19. The sequencing sample was made of PBMCs or T cells enriched from blood (not recorded which).

The CDR3: CASRPGSSGNTIYF. The nucleotides are TGTGCCAGTAGACCAGGAAGCTCTGGAAACACCATATATTTT. This receptor chain uses TRBV19 and TRBJ1-3, with the D gene not confidently named. The CDR3 has 14 amino acids, counting the end cysteine and phenylalanine. Only the CDR3 region is kept as DNA, spanning 42 bases read in frame from base 1. Relative to germline, V is 6 bases shorter and J is 0 bases shorter, with 9 bases between their ends. The CDR1 and CDR2 encoded by the germline V gene (reference sequence) are LNHDA and SQIVND.